Here is one TCR beta chain with its context. What it binds is not known. This entry is derived from a study of T cell responses to AZD1222 COVID-19 vaccine. Regarding the study as a whole: Clonal diversity may have been underestimated, and the donors were mostly white British, with more females than males. Spike-spanning, vaccine-associated CD4 TCRs were dominant at 160-218 and 743-854. Researchers took repertoire samples only after the peak T cell response had come. The study identified only five to seven AZD1222 recipients as seropositive at baseline.

In germline, CDR1 is SEHNR, CDR2 FQNEAQ (reference sequence). The CDR3 sequence is 15 residues long. V lost 1 base and J lost 4, with 10 bases in between. TCRdb's table, derived via immunoSEQ multiplex PCR, lists solely in-frame clones and lacks some. The table shows fewer than 120,000 clones, with about 81% occurring only once. Sequenced here: peripheral blood, sampled on day 0 of AZD1222 vaccination. The chain combines TRBV7-9 with TRBJ1-4; a weak D match, TRBD1 (6 bases). This clonotype was sampled from an adult in good health. CDR3 sequence (DNA): TGTGCCAGCAGCTTAGGCCCAGGGGTTAATGAAAAACTGTTTTTT. Translation: CASSLGPGVNEKLFF.